The 14 T cell receptor beta chains given below trace back to one sample, sequenced in a study of blood T cell repertoires in COVID-19. TCRdb's copy holds only in-frame clones and misses some; the assay was immunoSEQ multiplex PCR. The table lists a few hundred thousand clones, around nine tenths of them singletons, with about 2.9% in the top ten. Sequenced sample: peripheral blood. The receptors derive from a man in his sixties with acute or convalescent COVID-19.

This chain connects TRBV7-2 to TRBJ2-1; D gene unclear. CDR3 length: 15 residues. With 1 base removed from V and 0 bases from J, the gap between germline ends came to 7 bases. CDR1 SGHTA and CDR2 FQGNSA come from the germline V gene. The CDR3 spells CASSLERSSYNEQFF. In nucleotides, the CDR3 is TGTGCCAGCAGCTTAGAGAGGAGCTCCTACAATGAGCAGTTCTTC.

The J gene is TRBJ1-2, the V gene TRBV28, with TRBD1 identical over 9 bases. This CDR3 region has 16 residues. Germline values: CDR1 MDHEN, CDR2 SYDVKM. With V trimmed by 6 bases and J by 8 bases, 16 bases remained unmatched. The CDR3 DNA follows: TGTGCCAGCAGCCTAGGGGGCTACAGGGGGCCTGCAGGCTACACCTTC. Encoded protein: CASSLGGYRGPAGYTF.

This clone appeared once. This chain links TRBV28 with TRBJ1-4; TRBD1 matches 11 bases. J gave up 4 bases and V 6 bases, and 10 bases lay outside the gene matches. CDR1 MDHEN and CDR2 SYDVKM come from the germline V gene. CDR3 length equals 17 residues. DNA of the CDR3: TGTGCCAGCAGCAAGCCCGGACAGGGGGCAAGTAATGAAAAACTGTTTTTT. Translating gives CASSKPGQGASNEKLFF.

V is TRBV5-1 and J is TRBJ1-2; unclear D gene. The CDR3 is made up of 16 amino acids. Per the germline V gene, CDR1 is SGHRS and CDR2 is YFSETQ. The V end was cut by 0 bases, the J end by 8 bases, with 20 bases between. The CDR3 DNA is TGCGCCAGCAGCTTGGTCCCCCAAAGTGGTCCGCAGGGCTACACCTTC. Translated, it gives CASSLVPQSGPQGYTF.

The chain links TRBV13 to TRBJ2-2; 9 positions match TRBD2. CDR1 and CDR2 (germline): PRHDT, FYEKMQ (reference sequence). The V segment lost 6 bases and the J segment 0 bases; nucleotides outside the gene matches: 5. CDR3 size: 16 residues. CDR3 sequence reads: CASRPQRGANTGELFF. In DNA form, the CDR3 reads TGTGCCAGCAGACCCCAGCGGGGGGCGAACACCGGGGAGCTGTTTTTT.

The chain has TRBV5-6 and TRBJ1-3; D remains unclear. V shed 2 bases and J shed 3 bases, with 3 bases lying between them. The CDR3 is made up of 12 amino acids. The germline V gene encodes CDR1 SGHDT and CDR2 YYEEEE. The CDR3 DNA sequence: TGTGCCAGCAGCTTTAGTGGAAACACCATATATTTT. Protein sequence: CASSFSGNTIYF.

The rearrangement joins TRBV6-4 to TRBJ2-2; a weak D match, TRBD2 (6 bases). This CDR3 is 14 amino acids long. Germline V gives CDR1 MRHNA, CDR2 SNTAGT. V lost 5 bases, J lost 5 bases, and 12 bases lay in between. The CDR3 sequence: CASSPHGRTGELFF. The CDR3 nucleotides read TGTGCCAGCAGTCCCCATGGGAGGACCGGGGAGCTGTTTTTT.

This clone was seen a single time. The V gene is TRBV18, the J gene TRBJ1-2; 7 nucleotides align to TRBD1. The CDR3 spans 15 residues. Per the germline V gene, CDR1 is KGHSH and CDR2 is LQKENI. The V and J ends lost 2 bases and 7 bases, in that order; junction bases with no gene match: 10. The CDR3 sequence: CASSPSAQGGSGYTF. Here the CDR3 DNA reads TGTGCCAGCTCACCATCGGCCCAGGGGGGTAGTGGCTACACCTTC.

V usage is TRBV28 and J usage is TRBJ2-1; 9 bases match TRBD1. The germline V gene has CDR1 MDHEN and CDR2 SYDVKM. This CDR3 is 15 amino acids long. The J segment lost 8 bases and the V segment lost 4 bases, leaving 9 bases of the junction unmatched. The CDR3, as DNA: TGTGCCAGCAGTTGGTCCGGGACAGGGTTCGATGAGCAGTTCTTC. It translates to CASSWSGTGFDEQFF.

V usage is TRBV6-5 and J usage is TRBJ1-4; maybe TRBD1 (5 bases). The CDR3 loop spans 13 amino acids. Germline V CDR1 and CDR2: MNHEY, SVGAGI. The V end lost 2 bases, the J end lost 7 bases, and 8 bases lay between the germline ends. CDR3 region: CASSYGASEKLFF. As DNA, the CDR3 is TGTGCCAGCAGTTACGGGGCAAGTGAAAAACTGTTTTTT.

This sequence joins TRBV18 and TRBJ1-1; D might be TRBD1 (6 bases). The CDR3 totals 15 residues. V was shortened by 3 bases and J by 0 bases, with 11 bases between the two germline ends. Germline CDR1 and CDR2: KGHSH and LQKENI. The CDR3 coding sequence is TGTGCCAGCTCACCGACAGGTCCCATGAACACTGAAGCTTTCTTT. Encoded protein: CASSPTGPMNTEAFF.

The chain joins TRBV5-1 to TRBJ2-5; the match to TRBD2 covers 15 bases. This CDR3 contains 17 residues. V was pared by 2 bases and J by 4 bases, with 6 bases of the junction left unmatched. CDR1 and CDR2 (germline): SGHRS, YFSETQ. The CDR3 reads CASSLPGLAGGGETQYF. The CDR3 coding sequence is TGCGCCAGCAGCTTACCGGGACTAGCGGGGGGAGGAGAGACCCAGTACTTC.

This chain uses TRBV5-4 with TRBJ1-1; D ambiguous. Trimming left V 1 base short and J 0 bases short, with 7 bases between. The germline gives CDR1 SGHNT, CDR2 YYREEE (reference sequence). CDR3 length equals 14 residues. The CDR3: CASSLRSLNTEAFF. DNA of the CDR3: TGTGCCAGCAGCTTGCGAAGCTTGAACACTGAAGCTTTCTTT. The full variable domain, completed using reference TRBV5-4 and TRBJ1-1, is ETGVTQSPTHLIKTRGQQVTLRCSSQSGHNTVSWYQQALGQGPQFIFQYYREEENGRGNFPPRFSGLQFPNYSSELNVNALELDDSALYLCASSLRSLNTEAFFGQGTRLTVV.

This clone was observed once. This chain joins TRBV6-5 and TRBJ2-7, with D perhaps matching TRBD2 (6 bases). Germline CDR1 is MNHEY and CDR2 is SVGAGI. Between the trimmed V and J ends, which lost 2 bases and 6 bases, there was a span of 11 bases. CDR3 length: 13 residues. The CDR3 sequence: CASSYGSGGEQYF. CDR3 sequence (DNA): TGTGCCAGCAGTTACGGGTCCGGGGGCGAGCAGTACTTC.